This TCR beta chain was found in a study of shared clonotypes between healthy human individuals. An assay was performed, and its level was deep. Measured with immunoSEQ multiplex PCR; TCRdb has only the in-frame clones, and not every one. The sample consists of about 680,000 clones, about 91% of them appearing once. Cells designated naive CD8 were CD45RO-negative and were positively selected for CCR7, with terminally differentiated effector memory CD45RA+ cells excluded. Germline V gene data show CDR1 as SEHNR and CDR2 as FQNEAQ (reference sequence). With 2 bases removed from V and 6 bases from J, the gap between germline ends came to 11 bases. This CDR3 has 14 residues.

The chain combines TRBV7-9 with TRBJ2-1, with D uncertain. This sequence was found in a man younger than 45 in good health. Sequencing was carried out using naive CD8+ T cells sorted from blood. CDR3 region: CASSLRDISNEQFF. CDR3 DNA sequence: TGTGCCAGCAGCTTAAGGGATATCTCCAATGAGCAGTTCTTC.